This T cell receptor (beta chain) stems from a study of blood T cell repertoires in COVID-19. Study information: PBMCs, B-cell-depleted T cells, or T cells provided the cDNA or gDNA that made up the material.

The CDR3 runs to 16 residues. J was trimmed by 4 bases and V by 5 bases; bases with no gene match: 7. Per the germline V gene, CDR1 is MNHNY and CDR2 is SVGAGI (reference sequence). Clones were read by immunoSEQ multiplex PCR, and TCRdb kept only the in-frame ones, dropping some. This sample has approximately 250,000 clones; around 84% occur once, and the top ten carry approximately 2.3%. The material sequenced was peripheral blood. The genes are TRBV6-6 and TRBJ2-1, with 11 bases aligning to TRBD2. The sequence came from a middle-aged man who had recovered from COVID-19. The CDR3 protein is CASSHKLAGDYNEQFF. CDR3 nucleotide sequence: TGTGCCAGCAGTCACAAACTAGCGGGAGATTACAATGAGCAGTTCTTC.